This TCR beta chain was documented in a study of cytomegalovirus exposure and HLA in healthy donors. Germline CDR1 reads SEHNR; CDR2 reads FQNEAQ (reference sequence). This CDR3 is 14 amino acids long. The V segment lost 3 bases and the J segment 2 bases; nucleotides outside the gene matches: 0. The primer mix had 60 Vbeta and 13 Jbeta primers. Here immunoSEQ multiplex PCR was the method, and the copy in TCRdb shows in-frame clones only, minus some. The sample yields some 250,000 clones, about four fifths seen once. This sequence joins TRBV7-9 and TRBJ1-3, with 8 positions matching TRBD1. Sequenced input: PBMCs. The source of this sequence is a woman aged 40 to 55 in good health and CMV-seropositive. The CDR3 DNA sequence: TGTGCCAGCAGCTTGGACAGGGCTGGAAACACCATATATTTT. This gives the protein CASSLDRAGNTIYF. Filled out from reference TRBV7-9 and TRBJ1-3, the complete variable domain reads DTGVSQNPRHKITKRGQNVTFRCDPISEHNRLYWYRQTLGQGPEFLTYFQNEAQLEKSRLLSDRFSAERPKGSFSTLEIQRTEQGDSAMYLCASSLDRAGNTIYFGEGSWLTVV.